This TCR beta chain was sequenced in a study of T cell repertoires in cytomegalovirus infection. Study details: The public TCR beta signatures pointed to both CMV infection and matching HLA type. Overall study results and limits: In two of eight donors, the top clonotype was HLA-C-restricted CMV-specific. Public TCR beta family frequency separated CMV-and-HLA carriers, including in an independent cohort.

In regard to this clonotype: Its antigen is unidentified.

TCRdb passed the reads through MiXCR, listing each CDR3 protein once. The repertoire holds approximately 400,000 distinct CDR3 sequences, with 30% to 40% as singletons. The CDR3 runs to 15 residues. Germline V gene sequence: CDR1 MDHEN, CDR2 SYDVKM. Trimming removed 7 bases from V and 0 bases from J, with 14 bases in between. The specimen sequenced was PBMCs. The clonotype comes from a human donor in good health (CMV status not recorded). Some clones in this sample may be carry-over from other donors' samples. The chain joins TRBV28 to TRBJ2-3; D unclear. The CDR3 DNA sequence: TGTGCCAGCACTCACAGCCTTCCTAGCACAGATACGCAGTATTTT. This encodes CASTHSLPSTDTQYF.